One sample yielded the 14 T cell receptor beta chains listed below, sequenced in a study of CD8 T cells in Susac syndrome (dated by TCRdb to between 2017 and 2020). Library preparation employed the immunoSEQ multiplex PCR assay. RNA was extracted using the RNeasy kit, and roughly 0.5 to 1 ug of the RNA was reverse transcribed with random hexamers. The public reads were reanalyzed by TCRdb: fastp trimming at Q25, MiXCR alignment, in-frame beta chains only. Rows are combined by CDR3 protein, so each entry shows the most common genes and DNA. The table for this sample lists over 350,000 distinct CDR3 sequences; approximately 89% of them were counted only once. Roughly 0.11% of the sample is taken by the ten largest. The sequenced material came from CD8+ T cells from PBMCs. The receptors here all came from a human donor with multiple sclerosis.

CDR3 sequence (DNA): TGCGCCAGCAGCCTCCGACTAGCGGGGCCCGAGAATGAGCAGTTCTTC. Its protein product is CASSLRLAGPENEQFF. The chain links TRBV4-1 to TRBJ2-1, with 11 bases that match TRBD2. V lost 4 bases and J lost 7; bases outside the gene matches: 9. The CDR3 has 16 residues. CDR1 and CDR2 from the germline V gene are MGHRA and YSYEKL.

The J gene is TRBJ2-4, the V gene TRBV7-9, with a possible D match to TRBD2 (5 bases). V was shortened by 1 base and J by 6 bases, with 16 bases between the two germline ends. The length of the CDR3 is 16 residues. Germline V CDR1 and CDR2: SEHNR, FQNEAQ (reference sequence). The CDR3: CASSLGSPGWRNIQYF. CDR3 sequence (DNA): TGTGCCAGCAGCTTAGGTAGTCCGGGATGGAGAAACATTCAGTACTTC.

This chain connects TRBV6-5 to TRBJ1-2; D call uncertain. The CDR3 is 13 amino acids. Trimming pared 4 bases from V and 2 bases from J, leaving 8 bases between. Looked up from germline, CDR1 is MNHEY and CDR2 is SVGAGI. As DNA, the CDR3 is TGTGCCAGCAGTTTGTCGCTCAACTATGGCTACACCTTC. Translation: CASSLSLNYGYTF.

This sequence joins TRBV7-9 and TRBJ2-7; D unclear. The V and J ends lost 1 base and 0 bases respectively, with 7 bases between them. The germline gives CDR1 SEHNR, CDR2 FQNEAQ (reference sequence). The length of the CDR3 is 14 residues. CDR3 residues: CASSLDGNSYEQYF. DNA of the CDR3: TGTGCCAGCAGCTTAGACGGCAACTCCTACGAGCAGTACTTC.

Here the CDR3 DNA reads TGTGCCAGCAGTTTGCGCGCGCCGAACACTGAAGCTTTCTTT. It is translated as CASSLRAPNTEAFF. The V call is TRBV28, the J call TRBJ1-1; D gene unclear. The V end lost 3 bases, the J end lost 1 base, and 9 bases lay between the germline ends. The CDR3 loop spans 14 amino acids. CDR1 is MDHEN and CDR2 is SYDVKM in the germline V gene. Variable domain in full (rest from reference TRBV28 and TRBJ1-1): DVKVTQSSRYLVKRTGEKVFLECVQDMDHENMFWYRQDPGLGLRLIYFSYDVKMKEKGDIPEGYSVSREKKERFSLILESASTNQTSMYLCASSLRAPNTEAFFGQGTRLTVV.

The J gene is TRBJ1-4, the V gene TRBV25-1; D possibly corresponds to TRBD1 (5 bases). CDR1 is MGHDK, CDR2 SYGVNS, per germline. With 7 bases removed from V and 6 bases from J, the gap between germline ends came to 15 bases. This CDR3 comprises 14 residues. The CDR3 nucleotides read TGTGCCAGCACCCCGGGACTGGGCGATGAAAAACTGTTTTTT. Encoded protein: CASTPGLGDEKLFF.

V and J are TRBV7-9 and TRBJ2-7; 7 nucleotides match TRBD1. J lost 0 bases, V lost 11 bases, and 7 bases had no gene match. The CDR3 is 13 amino acids. Germline values: CDR1 SEHNR, CDR2 FQNEAQ (reference sequence). DNA of the CDR3: TGTGCCGGAAAGACAGGGAGCTCCTACGAGCAGTACTTC. Its protein is CAGKTGSSYEQYF.

The chain uses TRBV29-1 and TRBJ2-1; 11 bases map to TRBD1. This CDR3 region has 16 residues. Germline CDR1 is SQVTM and CDR2 is ANQGSEA. The trim removed 3 bases at V and 1 base at J, leaving 5 bases unmatched. This CDR3 reads CSVEGQGGGSYNEQFF. The CDR3, as DNA: TGCAGCGTTGAGGGACAGGGGGGAGGTTCCTACAATGAGCAGTTCTTC.

The rearrangement joins TRBV10-3 to TRBJ2-5, with D perhaps TRBD1 (6 bases). The germline V gene encodes CDR1 ENHRY and CDR2 SYGVKD. V lost 10 bases, J lost 3 bases, and 15 bases lay in between. The CDR3 is 13 amino acids. The CDR3 DNA follows: TGTGCCACCGACGAGTCAGGGGAAGAGACCCAGTACTTC. Amino acid sequence: CATDESGEETQYF.

The chain links TRBV2 to TRBJ1-1; D unclear. The CDR3 extends over 14 amino acids. From germline, CDR1 is SNHLY and CDR2 FYNNEI. Trimming pared 4 bases from V and 1 base from J, leaving 10 bases between. The CDR3 spells CASSGYTENTEAFF. The DNA of the CDR3 is TGTGCCAGCAGTGGATACACGGAGAACACTGAAGCTTTCTTT.

The rearrangement uses TRBV5-6 and TRBJ1-2; the D is unclear. V lost 6 bases to trimming and J lost 4 bases, with 16 bases between them. Germline CDR1 is SGHDT and CDR2 is YYEEEE. The CDR3 is made up of 14 amino acids. The CDR3 DNA is TGTGCCAGCACCCTGGGAGGAGACACCTATGGCTACACCTTC. Amino acid sequence: CASTLGGDTYGYTF.

J is TRBJ2-2 and V is TRBV13, with a possible D match to TRBD2 (6 bases). This CDR3 comprises 15 residues. From germline, CDR1 is PRHDT and CDR2 FYEKMQ (reference sequence). The V gene lost 5 bases and the J gene lost 5 bases, with 15 bases spanning the gap. CDR3 sequence reads: CASSLFGRDTGELFF. The DNA for the CDR3 is TGTGCCAGCAGCCTCTTCGGGAGAGATACCGGGGAGCTGTTTTTT.

The V and J genes are TRBV7-2 and TRBJ2-1; TRBD2 is a possible D gene (6 bases). CDR1 and CDR2 from the germline V gene are SGHTA and FQGNSA. The CDR3 length is 16 residues. V lost 3 bases to trimming and J lost 6 bases, with 18 bases between them. The CDR3 region has the DNA TGTGCCAGCAGCTTTGCGGGGAGAGAACCCTCCAATGAGCAGTTCTTC. This codes for CASSFAGREPSNEQFF.

V and J are TRBV29-1 and TRBJ2-1; unclear D gene. The CDR3 extends over 10 amino acids. The V gene's germline CDR1 is SQVTM and CDR2 ANQGSEA. Trimming removed 7 bases from V and 6 bases from J, with 7 bases in between. CDR3 region: CSAALNEQFF. The CDR3 DNA reads as TGCAGCGCTGCCCTCAATGAGCAGTTCTTC.